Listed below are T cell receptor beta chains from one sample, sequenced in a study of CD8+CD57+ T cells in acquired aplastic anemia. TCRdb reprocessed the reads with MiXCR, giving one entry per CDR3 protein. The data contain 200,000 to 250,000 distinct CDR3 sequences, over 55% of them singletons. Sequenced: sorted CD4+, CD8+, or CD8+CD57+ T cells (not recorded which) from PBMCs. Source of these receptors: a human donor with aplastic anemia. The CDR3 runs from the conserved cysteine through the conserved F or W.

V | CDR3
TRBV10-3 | CAISEGDDNSPLHF
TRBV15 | CATSRAASGSYEQYF
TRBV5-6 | CASSLAGVGTDTQYF
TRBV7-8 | CASSPAGTTGQYF
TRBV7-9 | CASSRSDSRNSGANVLTF
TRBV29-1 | CSVAVQEKLFF
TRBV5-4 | CASSLNLGGANVLTF
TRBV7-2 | CASSLDRAASYEQYF
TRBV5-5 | CASSFGQGEAYEQYF
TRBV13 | CASSLSSSGGAFGDTQYF